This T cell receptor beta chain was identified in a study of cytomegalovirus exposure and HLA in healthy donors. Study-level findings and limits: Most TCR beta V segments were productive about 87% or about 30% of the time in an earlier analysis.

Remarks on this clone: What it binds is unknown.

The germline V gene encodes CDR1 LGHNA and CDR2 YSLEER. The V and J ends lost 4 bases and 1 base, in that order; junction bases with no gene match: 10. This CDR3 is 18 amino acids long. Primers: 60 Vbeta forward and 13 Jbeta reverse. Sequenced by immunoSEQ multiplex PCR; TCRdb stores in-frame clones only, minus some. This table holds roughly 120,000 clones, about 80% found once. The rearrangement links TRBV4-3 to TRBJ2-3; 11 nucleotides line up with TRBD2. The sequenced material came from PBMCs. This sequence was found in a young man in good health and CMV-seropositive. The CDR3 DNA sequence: TGCGCCAGCAGCCGAGACCACTTACTAGCGGGGGGCACAGATACGCAGTATTTT. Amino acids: CASSRDHLLAGGTDTQYF.